Listed below are T cell receptor beta chains from one sample, sequenced in a study of blood T cell repertoires in COVID-19. Some clones are missing from TCRdb's copy, which holds only in-frame ones; the method was immunoSEQ multiplex PCR. The table records a few hundred thousand clones, roughly 91% of them present only once. The sample was peripheral blood. The receptors stem from a man aged 25 to 45 with acute or convalescent COVID-19. CDR3s include the opening cysteine and the closing phenylalanine or tryptophan. Fields, in order: CDR3 protein, D gene, V gene, clone size. A D gene is named only where the DNA matches it firmly. Only part of the rows carry a size: once, few, many, or a class if the clone is expanded.

CDR3: CASGLAPDSYEQYF; D: -; V: TRBV12-5; size: -
CDR3: CASRSKRETQYF; D: -; V: TRBV19; size: -
CDR3: CASSIAWKDSNSPLHF; D: -; V: TRBV19; size: -
CDR3: CASSDSANEQFF; D: -; V: TRBV6-4; size: -
CDR3: CASSFTGDTGELFF; D: -; V: TRBV28; size: -
CDR3: CASTKGTPRSYEQYF; D: -; V: TRBV6-5; size: -
CDR3: CASSLDSLRDRGRQPQHF; D: TRBD1; V: TRBV11-2; size: -
CDR3: CASSSSYEQYF; D: -; V: TRBV5-1; size: -
CDR3: CAWSAGGATEAFF; D: -; V: TRBV30; size: -
CDR3: CASTPTNRGQYTEAFF; D: TRBD1; V: TRBV19; size: -
CDR3: CASSSSDRGHEKLFF; D: TRBD1; V: TRBV28; size: -
CDR3: CASKDRNTGELFF; D: -; V: TRBV5-1; size: -
CDR3: CSARDMLEQYF; D: -; V: TRBV20-1; size: once
CDR3: CASSLTPGGGYEQYF; D: TRBD1; V: TRBV28; size: -
CDR3: CASLQGLGQGSNEQFF; D: TRBD1; V: TRBV28; size: -
CDR3: CASSRFGTGDNEQFF; D: TRBD1; V: TRBV6-5; size: -
CDR3: CASSLEGIGGAGGTKFF; D: TRBD2; V: TRBV5-1; size: -
CDR3: CATINRVPNTEAFF; D: -; V: TRBV6-6; size: -
CDR3: CASSPGLAEADTQYF; D: TRBD2; V: TRBV4-2; size: -
CDR3: CASSTQGYTF; D: -; V: TRBV6-5; size: -
CDR3: CASSLRRGGTDTQYF; D: TRBD2; V: TRBV11-2; size: -
CDR3: CASSRPGQGNTGELFF; D: TRBD1; V: TRBV7-6; size: few
CDR3: CAWSGPRTGGYGYTF; D: TRBD1; V: TRBV30; size: -
CDR3: CASRQGIAKNIQYF; D: -; V: TRBV6-5; size: -
CDR3: CSAGDRQGAFF; D: TRBD1; V: TRBV20-1; size: -
CDR3: CASSLVFGTDNSPLHF; D: TRBD1; V: TRBV7-9; size: -
CDR3: CAISESRTSGLIDEQFF; D: TRBD2; V: TRBV10-3; size: -
CDR3: CSVQGTNTF; D: -; V: TRBV20-1; size: few
CDR3: CASSLPGSNNQPQHF; D: -; V: TRBV28; size: once
CDR3: CASSLAGANTEAFF; D: -; V: TRBV5-1; size: -
CDR3: CASASDRGQETQYF; D: TRBD1; V: TRBV19; size: -
CDR3: CASSPARNSYNSPLHF; D: -; V: TRBV4-2; size: once
CDR3: CASSSGDPGVGELFF; D: -; V: TRBV7-3; size: -
CDR3: CARSLERVRGPQETQYF; D: -; V: TRBV5-3; size: -
CDR3: CASSSPRTSGIMGSYEQYF; D: TRBD2; V: TRBV11-2; size: -
CDR3: CASSLVSGDTIYF; D: -; V: TRBV7-9; size: once
CDR3: CASSKFGETDTQYF; D: -; V: TRBV5-1; size: -
CDR3: CSARYGYTF; D: -; V: TRBV20-1; size: -
CDR3: CASSLEFHSNEKLFF; D: -; V: TRBV7-8; size: -
CDR3: CASRAPAGRVVGYTF; D: -; V: TRBV6-5; size: -
CDR3: CASSFDNEQFF; D: -; V: TRBV7-2; size: -
CDR3: CASSIARTGVNYGYTF; D: TRBD1; V: TRBV13; size: -
CDR3: CASRNRGASYEQYF; D: TRBD1; V: TRBV6-6; size: few
CDR3: CASSYAGANQPQHF; D: -; V: TRBV6-2/TRBV6-3; size: -